The 13 T cell receptor beta chains below come from one sample, sequenced in a study of CXCR3-negative and CXCR3-positive naive CD8 T cells. Study results and limitations: CXCR3-positive naive cells had TRB CDR3s that were more hydrophobic than CXCR3-negative naive cells had.

TRB cDNA was prepared as libraries by UMI-labeled 5' RACE. Using the 5' RACE reads, TCRdb records one entry per CDR3 protein without DNA. This repertoire includes over 95,000 distinct CDR3 sequences. The antigens of these receptors remain unknown. The material sequenced was naive CXCR3+ CD8+ T cells from blood. Subset specified: CD45RO-CCR7+CD27+CD95- naive CD8+ T cells expressing CXCR3 (TNR3+). All receptors derive from a human donor in good health. Some clones in this sample may be carry-over from other donors' samples.

The gene calls are TRBV28 and TRBJ2-7. This CDR3 region has 12 residues. The germline gives CDR1 MDHEN, CDR2 SYDVKM. The CDR3 sequence: CASSLQTYEQYF.

The chain uses TRBV12-3 or TRBV12-4 and TRBJ2-7; there is no DNA to check the TCRdb D call of TRBD2. The CDR3 has 16 amino acids. The CDR3 reads CASSSAGTSGSYEQYF.

V gene TRBV14 combines with J gene TRBJ1-2. CDR1 and CDR2 from the germline V gene are SGHDN and FVKESK. This CDR3 spans 13 amino acids. This CDR3 reads CASSQDPNYGYTF.

The chain employs TRBV5-1 and TRBJ2-2; as DNA is missing, the TRBD2 call by TCRdb cannot be tested. The CDR3 sequence is 17 residues long. Germline V lookup: CDR1 SGHRS, CDR2 YFSETQ. The CDR3: CASSLVLAEPNTGELFF.

This rearrangement joins TRBV20-1 to TRBJ2-1. The length of the CDR3 is 14 residues. Germline CDR1 is DFQATT and CDR2 is SNEGSKA (reference sequence). The CDR3 sequence is CSAREGVTLVEQFF.

The gene calls are TRBV29-1 and TRBJ2-7. Germline values: CDR1 SQVTM, CDR2 ANQGSEA. The CDR3 runs 12 residues. The CDR3 sequence: CSVSVGSYEQYF.

J is TRBJ2-7 and V is TRBV12-5; TCRdb gives TRBD1 as the D gene, but with no DNA this cannot be confirmed. CDR1 and CDR2 from the germline V gene are LGHNT and FRNRAP. The CDR3 is 12 residues long. The CDR3 sequence: CASGQGIYEQYF.

The chain has TRBV4-3 and TRBJ2-7; TCRdb's assignment of TRBD2 cannot be checked, as there is no DNA. Germline V gene sequence: CDR1 LGHNA, CDR2 YSLEER. CDR3 length equals 15 residues. CDR3 sequence: CASSLGTSWSYEQYF.

V is TRBV7-9 and J is TRBJ2-2; TCRdb indicates TRBD1, and absent DNA this call remains unverified. The CDR3 contains 14 residues. Per germline, CDR1 SEHNR and CDR2 FQNEAQ (reference sequence). The CDR3 sequence: CASAGGVETGELFF.

The rearrangement joins TRBV7-8 to TRBJ2-7; no DNA is available, so the TRBD1 call from TCRdb remains unchecked. CDR1 is SGHVS, CDR2 FQNEAQ, per germline. CDR3 length: 15 residues. CDR3 protein: CASSFLRGTRGEQYF. The full variable domain, in which reference TRBV7-8 and TRBJ2-7 provide the parts outside the CDR3, is GAGVSQSPRYKVAKRGQDVALRCDPISGHVSLFWYQQALGQGPEFLTYFQNEAQLDKSGLPSDRFFAERPEGSVSTLKIQRTQQEDSAVYLCASSFLRGTRGEQYFGPGTRLTVT.

The rearrangement links TRBV12-3 or TRBV12-4 to TRBJ2-3; the TRBD1 assignment by TCRdb is unverifiable without DNA. This CDR3 comprises 15 residues. This chain's CDR3 is CASSYGQGAGDTQYF.

The chain couples TRBV4-2 to TRBJ1-1; TCRdb designates TRBD1, a call that cannot be tested without DNA. Germline CDR1 is LGHNA and CDR2 is YNFKEQ. CDR3 length equals 14 residues. CDR3 amino acids: CASSPWGMNTEAFF.

This sequence joins TRBV7-8 and TRBJ2-1. Looked up from germline, CDR1 is SGHVS and CDR2 is FQNEAQ. The CDR3 runs 16 residues. CDR3 sequence reads: CASSLRGTYSYNEQFF.